Shown below are 27 T cell receptor beta chains from a single sample sequenced in a study of cytotoxic CD8 clonotypes in ibrutinib-treated CLL (dated by TCRdb to 2020 to 2023). Per the publication, the time point label means: around 25 months on ibrutinib. Libraries were made using the immunoSEQ multiplex PCR assay. TCRdb limited this immuneACCESS table to in-frame rearrangements with V and J called. A share of clones is missing; checked studies link under half to unresolved V genes, and the rest is unexplained. This sample holds about 45,000 clones; over 50% were observed only once. The ten largest clones capture roughly 21% of the sample. The specimen comprised PBMCs, sampled after 24 months of ibrutinib treatment. Every receptor here comes from a human donor with chronic lymphocytic leukemia.

This clone appeared a single time. The chain uses TRBV19 and TRBJ2-1; TRBD2 matches at 7 bases. This CDR3 has 13 residues. V was pared by 5 bases and J by 9 bases, with 7 bases of the junction left unmatched. Germline V gene sequence: CDR1 LNHDA, CDR2 SQIVND (reference sequence). CDR3 in DNA: TGTGCCAGTAGTCCACTGCGGGGGAGTGAGCAGTTCTTC. Its translation: CASSPLRGSEQFF.

V usage is TRBV20-1 and J usage is TRBJ1-1, with TRBD1 matching 7 bases. Germline V gene lookup returns CDR1 DFQATT and CDR2 SNEGSKA (reference sequence). V gave up 6 bases and J gave up 11 bases; unmatched junction bases: 6. This CDR3 has 10 residues. This CDR3 is CSARQGRAFF. The CDR3 DNA reads TGCAGTGCCCGACAGGGTAGGGCTTTCTTT.

The chain carries TRBV4-1 and TRBJ2-3; 9 bases match TRBD1. The CDR3 totals 15 residues. Germline V lookup: CDR1 MGHRA, CDR2 YSYEKL. V trimming: 4 bases; J trimming: 3 bases; junction bases outside the gene matches: 5. Here the CDR3 DNA reads TGCGCCAGCAGCCCGGACGGACAGGGGACAGATACGCAGTATTTT. Translation: CASSPDGQGTDTQYF.

The J gene is TRBJ1-2, the V gene TRBV15, with D maybe TRBD1 (6 bases). V was clipped by 1 base and J by 6 bases, with 15 bases between them. The CDR3 has 15 amino acids. Germline-derived CDR1 and CDR2 are LNHNV and YYDKDF (reference sequence). Here the CDR3 reads CATSRVKQGQNGYTF. The CDR3 region has the DNA TGTGCCACCAGCAGAGTGAAGCAGGGACAAAATGGCTACACCTTC.

The chain joins TRBV6-5 to TRBJ2-7; the D gene is possibly TRBD1 (5 bases). This CDR3 contains 15 residues. Trimming shortened V by 5 bases and J by 0 bases, and 14 bases separated the two germline ends. Per germline, CDR1 MNHEY and CDR2 SVGAGI. The CDR3 nucleotides are TGTGCCAGCAGTAAAGACAGCATTAGCTCCTACGAGCAGTACTTC. This codes for CASSKDSISSYEQYF.

The chain combines TRBV13 with TRBJ1-2, with 9 bases identical to TRBD1. The CDR3 extends over 15 amino acids. Germline V gene data show CDR1 as PRHDT and CDR2 as FYEKMQ (reference sequence). Trimming cost V 5 bases and J 4 bases; bases outside gene matches: 8. The CDR3 is CASSPRGTGFYGYTF. The CDR3 DNA reads as TGTGCCAGCAGCCCCAGAGGGACAGGGTTCTATGGCTACACCTTC.

The rearrangement joins TRBV5-6 to TRBJ2-2, with D tentatively TRBD1 (6 bases). The CDR3 has 15 residues. The V gene lost 1 base and the J gene lost 1 base, with 8 bases spanning the gap. CDR1 and CDR2 from the germline V gene are SGHDT and YYEEEE. Here the CDR3 reads CASSLTGRNTGELFF. CDR3 nucleotide sequence: TGTGCCAGCAGCTTGACAGGGAGGAACACCGGGGAGCTGTTTTTT. Together with reference TRBV5-6 and TRBJ2-2, the CDR3 gives the full variable domain: DAGVTQSPTHLIKTRGQQVTLRCSPKSGHDTVSWYQQALGQGPQFIFQYYEEEERQRGNFPDRFSGHQFPNYSSELNVNALLLGDSALYLCASSLTGRNTGELFFGEGSRLTVL.

The chain employs TRBV19 and TRBJ2-7, with 11 bases that match TRBD2. The CDR3 spans 14 residues. With V trimmed by 5 bases and J by 6 bases, 6 bases remained unmatched. Germline CDR1 LNHDA, CDR2 SQIVND (reference sequence). Here the CDR3 DNA reads TGTGCCAGTAGTTTTCTAGCGGGAGGCGGCGAGCAGTACTTC. Translating gives CASSFLAGGGEQYF. Full variable domain (rest looked up from reference TRBV19 and TRBJ2-7): DGGITQSPKYLFRKEGQNVTLSCEQNLNHDAMYWYRQDPGQGLRLIYYSQIVNDFQKGDIAEGYSVSREKKESFPLTVTSAQKNPTAFYLCASSFLAGGGEQYFGPGTRLTVT.

In this sample, this clone turned up many times. This chain joins TRBV5-1 and TRBJ2-7; D is possibly TRBD2 (6 bases). This CDR3 is 16 amino acids long. CDR1 SGHRS and CDR2 YFSETQ come from the germline V gene. V shed 4 bases and J shed 0 bases, with 17 bases lying between them. CDR3 sequence: CASSPAGRSGSYEQYF. CDR3 in DNA: TGCGCCAGCAGCCCGGCTGGTCGTAGCGGCTCCTACGAGCAGTACTTC.

This chain joins TRBV10-3 and TRBJ1-3; no firm D call. V gave up 0 bases and J gave up 4 bases, with 1 base separating them. The CDR3 runs to 12 residues. CDR1 and CDR2 from the germline V gene are ENHRY and SYGVKD. CDR3 DNA sequence: TGTGCCATCAGTGAGTCGGGAAACACCATATATTTT. It specifies CAISESGNTIYF.

The genes are TRBV11-2 and TRBJ2-1; 7 bases are a match to TRBD1. From germline, CDR1 is SGHAT and CDR2 FQNNGV. The CDR3 runs 15 residues. Trimming took 5 bases from V and 7 from J; bases not matched to a gene: 11. The CDR3 DNA follows: TGTGCCAGCAGCCGGACTTCAGGGGACAGAAATGAGCAGTTCTTC. It is translated as CASSRTSGDRNEQFF.

This clone has a count of ten or more. V gene TRBV10-3 combines with J gene TRBJ2-1; D remains ambiguous. Trimming shortened V by 5 bases and J by 1 base, and 0 bases separated the two germline ends. Germline V gives CDR1 ENHRY, CDR2 SYGVKD. The CDR3 totals 11 residues. CDR3 DNA: TGTGCCATCAGTTCCTACAATGAGCAGTTCTTC. Translating gives CAISSYNEQFF.

The chain links TRBV29-1 to TRBJ2-3; 7 nucleotides agree with TRBD1. CDR3 length: 17 residues. CDR1 and CDR2 (germline): SQVTM, ANQGSEA. Trimming at V came to 3 bases and at J to 0 bases, leaving 12 bases not matched to a gene. CDR3 coding DNA: TGCAGCGTTGATTCCCGGACAGGTAGTTCTAGCACAGATACGCAGTATTTT. It translates to CSVDSRTGSSSTDTQYF.

This clone appeared many times. The chain links TRBV19 to TRBJ2-7, with D perhaps TRBD2 (6 bases). Trimming removed 1 base from V and 3 bases from J, with 13 bases in between. Germline CDR1 and CDR2: LNHDA and SQIVND (reference sequence). This CDR3 is 15 amino acids long. The CDR3 reads CASSIVAGKNYEQYF. In DNA form, the CDR3 reads TGTGCCAGTAGTATAGTCGCGGGAAAGAACTACGAGCAGTACTTC.

In this sample, this clone turned up many times. V and J are TRBV5-8 and TRBJ1-3; TRBD1 is a possible D gene (5 bases). There are 14 residues in the CDR3. V lost 3 bases to trimming and J lost 4 bases, with 11 bases between them. Germline CDR1 SGHTS, CDR2 YDEGEE. The CDR3 sequence is CASSWAGTGNTIYF. The CDR3 DNA sequence: TGTGCCAGCAGCTGGGCAGGGACGGGAAACACCATATATTTT.

This CDR3 is CASSLGQGARGELFF. Here the CDR3 DNA reads TGCGCCAGCAGCTTAGGACAGGGGGCGAGAGGGGAGCTGTTTTTT. The genes are TRBV5-1 and TRBJ2-2; 11 bases agree with TRBD1. Germline V gene data show CDR1 as SGHRS and CDR2 as YFSETQ. V gave up 2 bases and J gave up 8 bases; unmatched junction bases: 5. The CDR3 has 15 amino acids.

There are a few counts of this clone. The genes are TRBV18 and TRBJ1-5; unclear D gene. The CDR3 contains 13 residues. Trimming took 4 bases from V and 2 from J, leaving 6 bases between them. The V gene's germline CDR1 is KGHSH and CDR2 LQKENI. The CDR3 DNA is TGTGCCAGCTCACGAGAGGGCAATCAGCCCCAGCATTTT. It yields the protein CASSREGNQPQHF.

V usage is TRBV7-9 and J usage is TRBJ2-1; the D is unclear. The CDR3 runs to 11 residues. V lost 0 bases and J lost 7, with 1 base in between. Germline loops: CDR1 SEHNR, CDR2 FQNEAQ (reference sequence). For the CDR3, the DNA is TGTGCCAGCAGCTTAGCTAATGAGCAGTTCTTC. It yields the protein CASSLANEQFF.

The J gene is TRBJ1-1, the V gene TRBV10-2; D is uncertain. This CDR3 has 14 amino acids. CDR1 and CDR2 from the germline V gene are WSHSY and SAAADI. The germline V and J ends were trimmed by 3 bases and 0 bases, with 8 bases remaining between them. The CDR3 loop is CASSDRTMNTEAFF. The CDR3 DNA sequence: TGCGCCAGCAGTGATAGAACGATGAACACTGAAGCTTTCTTT.

The CDR3 reads CASSLAYRGGEKLFF. Here the CDR3 DNA reads TGTGCCAGCAGCTTAGCTTACAGGGGAGGTGAAAAACTGTTTTTT. The chain has TRBV7-8 and TRBJ1-4, with TRBD1 matching 7 bases. The junction had 5 bases not matched to a gene; V was cut back by 0 bases and J by 7 bases. Germline CDR1 is SGHVS and CDR2 is FQNEAQ. CDR3 length: 15 residues.

The CDR3 DNA is TGCGCCAGCAGCTTCCGTCAGGGGACTAATGAAAAACTGTTTTTT. It codes for CASSFRQGTNEKLFF. This chain joins TRBV5-1 and TRBJ1-4; the D gene is possibly TRBD1 (6 bases). V lost 2 bases and J 2 bases, leaving 10 bases between the germline ends. The germline gives CDR1 SGHRS, CDR2 YFSETQ. This CDR3 has 15 residues.

The rearrangement links TRBV29-1 to TRBJ1-4, with D unresolved. Trimming took off 7 bases at V and 0 bases at J, with 12 bases between the two ends. This CDR3 is 14 amino acids long. Germline CDR1 reads SQVTM; CDR2 reads ANQGSEA. CDR3 coding DNA: TGCAGCGCGTGGGGTCCCCCAACTAATGAAAAACTGTTTTTT. Translation: CSAWGPPTNEKLFF.

This chain connects TRBV27 to TRBJ2-7; the D is unclear. The V end was cut by 4 bases, the J end by 3 bases, with 19 bases between. This CDR3 spans 16 amino acids. Germline V gives CDR1 MNHEY, CDR2 SMNVEV (reference sequence). The CDR3 nucleotides read TGTGCCAGCAGTTCGATCGGTCCCCTATTTTACTACGAGCAGTACTTC. Its protein product is CASSSIGPLFYYEQYF.

The chain links TRBV9 to TRBJ2-3, with 16 bases that match TRBD2. From germline, CDR1 is SGDLS and CDR2 YYNGEE. V trimming: 0 bases; J trimming: 5 bases; junction bases outside the gene matches: 12. The CDR3 runs to 20 residues. The CDR3 here is CASSVVPYQGLAGGEDTQYF. The CDR3 bases are TGTGCCAGCAGCGTAGTCCCTTACCAGGGACTAGCGGGAGGGGAAGATACGCAGTATTTT.

This clone showed up just a few times. This rearrangement joins TRBV7-3 to TRBJ1-6, with TRBD1 matching 7 bases. The CDR3 sequence is 13 residues long. After removal of 5 bases from V and 10 bases from J, the junction contained 5 bases not matched to a gene. Germline V CDR1 and CDR2: SGHTA, FQGTGA. The CDR3 is CASSPGGFSPLHF. The DNA of the CDR3 is TGTGCCAGCAGCCCAGGGGGTTTCTCACCCCTCCACTTT.

The chain combines TRBV18 with TRBJ1-1; 7 positions match TRBD1. The CDR3 extends over 14 amino acids. Germline loops: CDR1 KGHSH, CDR2 LQKENI. V was pared by 3 bases and J by 2 bases, with 3 bases of the junction left unmatched. CDR3 sequence reads: CASSPGQKNTEAFF. For the CDR3, the DNA is TGTGCCAGCTCACCGGGACAGAAAAACACTGAAGCTTTCTTT.

This clone has just one count. The V and J genes are TRBV9 and TRBJ2-3; possible D gene TRBD1, 6 bases. Germline V gives CDR1 SGDLS, CDR2 YYNGEE. This CDR3 has 14 amino acids. Trimming removed 0 bases from V and 2 bases from J, with 7 bases in between. The CDR3 reads CASSVGGLTDTQYF. Written as DNA, the CDR3 is TGTGCCAGCAGCGTAGGGGGGCTCACAGATACGCAGTATTTT.